The 18 T cell receptor beta chains in this list originate from one sample, sequenced in a study of OX40 agonist ivuxolimab in advanced cancers. Assay: immunoSEQ multiplex PCR; the TCRdb copy retains only in-frame clones and omits some. The table lists about 50,000 clones, about four fifths of them singletons. Source: CD4+ or CD8+ T cells sorted from blood, taken in a trial of the OX40 agonist ivuxolimab. These receptors all stem from an adult with an advanced solid tumor such as melanoma, head and neck, liver or kidney cancer.

The V call is TRBV5-1, the J call TRBJ2-3, with 7 bases that match TRBD2. Germline V gene data show CDR1 as SGHRS and CDR2 as YFSETQ. This CDR3 has 14 residues. The V and J ends lost 6 bases and 2 bases, in that order; junction bases with no gene match: 6. The CDR3 reads CASTWGGYTDTQYF. The DNA for the CDR3 is TGCGCCAGCACCTGGGGAGGGTACACAGATACGCAGTATTTT.

V gene TRBV4-2 combines with J gene TRBJ2-2, with TRBD2 as a possible D gene (5 bases). Germline loops: CDR1 LGHNA, CDR2 YNFKEQ. CDR3 length: 17 residues. Trimming removed 1 base at V and 4 bases at J, with 16 bases between. The CDR3 DNA reads TGTGCCAGCAGCCAAGTGGTCAGCGGTTATGGCACCGGGGAGCTGTTTTTT. Amino acid sequence: CASSQVVSGYGTGELFF.

The V call is TRBV7-6, the J call TRBJ1-1, with 7 bases lining up with TRBD1. The V gene end was trimmed by 1 base and the J gene end by 5 bases; junction bases not matched to a gene: 4. CDR1 is SGHVS, CDR2 FNYEAQ, per germline. This CDR3 is 14 amino acids long. The CDR3 protein is CASSLDQGGTEAFF. In nucleotides, the CDR3 is TGTGCCAGCAGCTTAGATCAGGGGGGGACTGAAGCTTTCTTT.

This clone was seen only once. The chain links TRBV6-5 to TRBJ2-1; D is perhaps TRBD2 (6 bases). The CDR3 is made up of 15 amino acids. V shed 5 bases and J shed 0 bases, with 11 bases lying between them. Germline-derived CDR1 and CDR2 are MNHEY and SVGAGI. CDR3 sequence (DNA): TGTGCCAGCAGTCTAGCGTTGAGCTCCTACAATGAGCAGTTCTTC. Protein product: CASSLALSSYNEQFF.

The genes are TRBV6-5 and TRBJ1-2, with a possible D match to TRBD1 (5 bases). The CDR3 has 12 residues. Per the germline V gene, CDR1 is MNHEY and CDR2 is SVGAGI. V was pared by 7 bases and J by 7 bases, with 13 bases between. The CDR3 loop is CASTHPGGGYTF. CDR3 DNA: TGTGCCAGCACCCACCCGGGGGGTGGCTACACCTTC.

J is TRBJ2-2 and V is TRBV11-3, with D uncertain. The CDR3 loop spans 13 amino acids. Germline CDR1 reads SGHNT; CDR2 reads YENEEA. V dropped 1 base and J dropped 7 bases, with 7 bases sitting between them. In DNA form, the CDR3 reads TGTGCCAGCAGCTTAGGACCCGACGGGGAGCTGTTTTTT. Its protein is CASSLGPDGELFF.

The rearrangement uses TRBV27 and TRBJ1-5; no clear D gene. The length of the CDR3 is 14 residues. The V gene lost 4 bases and the J gene lost 0 bases, with 7 bases spanning the gap. From germline, CDR1 is MNHEY and CDR2 SMNVEV (reference sequence). The CDR3 loop is CASSSINSNQPQHF. The CDR3 DNA is TGTGCCAGCAGTTCGATAAATAGCAATCAGCCCCAGCATTTT.

This chain connects TRBV28 to TRBJ2-5; D may be TRBD1 (5 bases). Deletions cut 7 bases from V and 5 bases from J, with 20 bases between. Looked up from germline, CDR1 is MDHEN and CDR2 is SYDVKM. CDR3 length equals 15 residues. The CDR3 sequence is CASTTPAQPGETQYF. CDR3 nucleotide sequence: TGTGCCAGCACTACCCCCGCGCAGCCAGGGGAGACCCAGTACTTC.

This clone was counted a few times. The rearrangement uses TRBV5-1 and TRBJ1-1, with 10 positions matching TRBD1. The length of the CDR3 is 16 residues. J lost 2 bases, V lost 0 bases, and 4 bases had no gene match. Per the germline V gene, CDR1 is SGHRS and CDR2 is YFSETQ. This chain's CDR3 is CASSLDGQGVNTEAFF. The DNA of the CDR3 is TGCGCCAGCAGCTTGGACGGACAGGGGGTCAACACTGAAGCTTTCTTT. Combining the CDR3 with reference TRBV5-1 and TRBJ1-1 gives the whole variable domain KAGVTQTPRYLIKTRGQQVTLSCSPISGHRSVSWYQQTPGQGLQFLFEYFSETQRNKGNFPGRFSGRQFSNSRSEMNVSTLELGDSALYLCASSLDGQGVNTEAFFGQGTRLTVV.

V is TRBV6-5 and J is TRBJ1-5; D possibly corresponds to TRBD1 (5 bases). The V gene's germline CDR1 is MNHEY and CDR2 SVGAGI. The V end was cut by 5 bases, the J end by 5 bases, with 16 bases between. The CDR3 loop spans 15 amino acids. This chain's CDR3 is CASSRSFRVDQPQHF. CDR3 DNA sequence: TGTGCCAGCAGTCGATCGTTCAGGGTCGATCAGCCCCAGCATTTT.

This clone was seen only a few times. The chain links TRBV7-3 to TRBJ2-1, with TRBD2 matching 7 bases. Unmatched junction bases numbered 12, after V lost 5 bases and J lost 5 bases. CDR1 is SGHTA and CDR2 is FQGTGA in the germline V gene. This CDR3 spans 16 amino acids. In DNA form, the CDR3 reads TGTGCCAGCAGCCGAAAGGTGACTAGCAGAGACAATGAGCAGTTCTTC. This encodes CASSRKVTSRDNEQFF.

The chain recombines TRBV7-3 with TRBJ2-3, with 9 positions matching TRBD2. The V segment lost 0 bases and the J segment 5 bases; nucleotides outside the gene matches: 9. The CDR3 consists of 17 residues. Germline CDR1 SGHTA, CDR2 FQGTGA. The CDR3 coding sequence is TGTGCCAGCAGCTTAACTGCGGGAGGGCCAGGGAGAGATACGCAGTATTTT. Its protein product is CASSLTAGGPGRDTQYF.

This chain links TRBV7-2 with TRBJ2-7; no clear D. The germline V and J ends were trimmed by 0 bases and 3 bases, with 9 bases remaining between them. This CDR3 has 14 residues. Germline V lookup: CDR1 SGHTA, CDR2 FQGNSA. CDR3 sequence reads: CASSLAPSNYEQYF. The CDR3 DNA reads TGTGCCAGCAGCTTAGCGCCCAGCAACTACGAGCAGTACTTC.

CDR3 nucleotide sequence: TGTGCCAGCAGTCCCTCTAGCGGGAGAAGGACAGATACGCAGTATTTT. Amino acids: CASSPSSGRRTDTQYF. The chain uses TRBV27 and TRBJ2-3; TRBD2 matches 10 bases. The CDR3 covers 16 residues. V gave up 5 bases and J gave up 3 bases; unmatched junction bases: 8. Germline V gene sequence: CDR1 MNHEY, CDR2 SMNVEV (reference sequence).

The V gene is TRBV18, the J gene TRBJ2-5, with 7 bases fitting TRBD2. The ends lost 5 bases at V and 2 bases at J; junction bases unmatched: 2. The germline V gene has CDR1 KGHSH and CDR2 LQKENI. The CDR3 sequence is 13 residues long. The CDR3 is CASSWTRQETQYF. The CDR3 DNA reads as TGTGCCAGCTCATGGACTAGACAAGAGACCCAGTACTTC.

The CDR3 region has the DNA TGCGCCAGCAGCCCGACTAGCGGGACCTACAATGAGCAGTTCTTC. Its translation is CASSPTSGTYNEQFF. This sequence joins TRBV10-1 and TRBJ2-1; 11 nucleotides match TRBD2. CDR3 length equals 15 residues. Germline CDR1 reads WNHNN; CDR2 reads SYGVQD (reference sequence). The ends lost 6 bases at V and 2 bases at J; junction bases unmatched: 3.

The chain is built from TRBV5-1 and TRBJ2-1; perhaps TRBD2 as D (6 bases). The germline V gene has CDR1 SGHRS and CDR2 YFSETQ. The CDR3 is made up of 16 amino acids. The ends were cut back, 2 bases at V and 5 bases at J, with 17 bases in the middle. In nucleotides, the CDR3 is TGCGCCAGCAGCTTCGCTGCTGGGAGGCGAAACAATGAGCAGTTCTTC. Protein: CASSFAAGRRNNEQFF.

The chain has TRBV27 and TRBJ2-2; TRBD1 agrees at 8 bases. This CDR3 has 18 residues. Germline CDR1 is MNHEY and CDR2 is SMNVEV (reference sequence). The junction had 9 bases not matched to a gene; V was cut back by 0 bases and J by 3 bases. This CDR3 reads CASSLSRDRRFYTGELFF. The DNA for the CDR3 is TGTGCCAGCAGTTTATCAAGGGACAGGAGATTCTACACCGGGGAGCTGTTTTTT.